Following are 18 T cell receptor beta chains from one sample sequenced in a study of T-cell memory formation after mild COVID-19 (dated by TCRdb to the early 2020s). Libraries were built with 5' RACE. The sequencer listed for this sample is Illumina NovaSeq 6000. Using fastp trimming at Q25 and MiXCR clonotype assembly, TCRdb reanalyzed the public sequencing data and kept in-frame beta chains. Each CDR3 protein appears once, grouped with its most common genes and DNA. The sample includes 150,000 to 200,000 distinct CDR3 sequences, with roughly 28% observed a single time. The ten largest clones represent about 11% of the sample. Material for sequencing was PBMCs or a T cell subset sorted from them (not recorded which). These receptors originate from an adult woman who had mild COVID-19 (a few samples of this study predate the infection). The sample titles of this study are shuffled in the database, so cell type and time point are left out; the donor was told from shared clones.

The chain has TRBV2 and TRBJ2-7; D unresolved. Looked up from germline, CDR1 is SNHLY and CDR2 is FYNNEI. V lost 6 bases, J lost 2 bases, and 14 bases lay in between. This CDR3 has 14 amino acids. The CDR3 region is CASRRSDGPYEQYF. In nucleotides, the CDR3 is TGTGCCAGCAGAAGAAGCGACGGACCCTACGAGCAGTACTTC.

V gene TRBV12-3 or TRBV12-4 combines with J gene TRBJ1-2, with D possibly being TRBD1 (5 bases). The CDR3 has 13 residues. The V gene lost 3 bases and the J gene lost 8 bases, with 13 bases spanning the gap. The CDR3 sequence is CASSFGGNGGYTF. In DNA form, the CDR3 reads TGTGCCAGCAGTTTCGGGGGGAATGGGGGCTACACCTTC.

A few counts support this clonotype. The genes are TRBV30 and TRBJ2-7, with 8 bases fitting TRBD1. CDR1 GTSNPN and CDR2 SVGIG come from the germline V gene (reference sequence). The trim removed 2 bases at V and 1 base at J, leaving 7 bases unmatched. The CDR3 length is 15 residues. The CDR3, as DNA: TGTGCCTGGAGTCCCCCGGACAGGGCATCCTACGAGCAGTACTTC. Its protein is CAWSPPDRASYEQYF. Together with reference TRBV30 and TRBJ2-7, the CDR3 gives the full variable domain: SQTIHQWPATLVQPVGSPLSLECTVEGTSNPNLYWYRQAAGRGLQLLFYSVGIGQISSEVPQNLSASRPQDRQFILSSKKLLLSDSGFYLCAWSPPDRASYEQYFGPGTRLTVT.

This clonotype was observed a handful of times. V is TRBV5-1 and J is TRBJ2-7, with D possibly being TRBD1 (7 bases). Trimming left V 0 bases short and J 3 bases short, with 13 bases between. The length of the CDR3 is 15 residues. Germline CDR1 is SGHRS and CDR2 is YFSETQ. The CDR3 bases are TGCGCCAGCAGCTTGGCCAGGCAGGGGGGCTACGAGCAGTACTTC. This translates into CASSLARQGGYEQYF.

This clonotype was seen only a few times. This rearrangement joins TRBV7-2 to TRBJ2-3; TRBD1 matches 7 bases. V lost 5 bases to trimming and J lost 6 bases; unmatched junction nucleotides: 5. Germline V lookup: CDR1 SGHTA, CDR2 FQGNSA. The CDR3 is 13 residues long. CDR3 in DNA: TGTGCCAGCAGCAGACTGACAGGGGATACGCAGTATTTT. The encoded protein is CASSRLTGDTQYF.

This clonotype has only a few counts. The rearrangement links TRBV11-1 to TRBJ2-6, with D uncertain. Germline V CDR1 and CDR2: SGHAT, FQDESV (reference sequence). This CDR3 is 14 amino acids long. Trimming shortened V by 2 bases and J by 4 bases, and 6 bases separated the two germline ends. The CDR3 nucleotides read TGTGCCAGCAGCTTAATGTCGGGGGCCAACGTCCTGACTTTC. It codes for CASSLMSGANVLTF.

CDR3 in DNA: TGTGCCACCCAGATTAGCCCCGGTCCCTACAATGAGCAGTTCTTC. Amino acid sequence: CATQISPGPYNEQFF. The rearrangement joins TRBV7-3 to TRBJ2-1; D remains unclear. The CDR3 has 15 amino acids. The V end was cut by 10 bases, the J end by 2 bases, with 18 bases between. Germline loops: CDR1 SGHTA, CDR2 FQGTGA.

This clonotype was seen a few times. This chain links TRBV6-2 or TRBV6-3 with TRBJ2-1; tentatively, D is TRBD2 (5 bases). Trimming removed 0 bases from V and 10 bases from J, with 10 bases in between. The CDR3 has 13 amino acids. The germline V gene has CDR1 MNHEY and CDR2 SVGEGT. The CDR3 nucleotides read TGTGCCAGCAGTTACTCAGACACGGGAGAGCAGTTCTTC. It yields the protein CASSYSDTGEQFF.

The chain recombines TRBV5-1 with TRBJ2-5, with 7 bases that match TRBD1. Trimming removed 2 bases from V and 4 bases from J; junction bases left unmatched: 8. Germline lookup yields CDR1 SGHRS and CDR2 YFSETQ. The CDR3 loop spans 15 amino acids. The CDR3 DNA follows: TGCGCCAGCAGCTTAAGACAGGGTTCCCTAGAGACCCAGTACTTC. Translated, it gives CASSLRQGSLETQYF.

The chain carries TRBV29-1 and TRBJ1-1; 11 nucleotides align to TRBD1. CDR3 length: 11 residues. Trimming removed 7 bases from V and 10 bases from J; junction bases left unmatched: 5. From germline, CDR1 is SQVTM and CDR2 ANQGSEA. The CDR3 DNA follows: TGCAGCGGGGAGGACAGGGGGCCAGCTTTCTTT. Its translation is CSGEDRGPAFF.

The V call is TRBV6-5, the J call TRBJ2-5; 16 bases are shared with TRBD2. Trimming at V came to 5 bases and at J to 4 bases, leaving 4 bases not matched to a gene. The germline CDR1 and CDR2 sequences are MNHEY and SVGAGI. The length of the CDR3 is 16 residues. CDR3 sequence: CASSEGLAGGRETQYF. The CDR3, as DNA: TGTGCCAGCAGTGAGGGACTAGCGGGGGGGCGAGAGACCCAGTACTTC.

The chain employs TRBV6-5 and TRBJ2-1, with D tentatively TRBD2 (5 bases). This CDR3 has 15 amino acids. V was shortened by 6 bases and J by 0 bases, with 12 bases between the two germline ends. Germline CDR1 and CDR2: MNHEY and SVGAGI. The CDR3 reads CASRRRLSSYNEQFF. The CDR3, as DNA: TGTGCCAGCAGGCGACGACTAAGCTCCTACAATGAGCAGTTCTTC.

J is TRBJ1-1 and V is TRBV10-3; 8 bases map to TRBD1. The CDR3 extends over 13 amino acids. Trimming at V came to 6 bases and at J to 2 bases, leaving 2 bases not matched to a gene. Germline V gene lookup returns CDR1 ENHRY and CDR2 SYGVKD. The CDR3 sequence: CAIRGTGNTEAFF. As DNA, the CDR3 is TGTGCCATCAGGGGGACAGGCAACACTGAAGCTTTCTTT.

A few counts support this clonotype. The gene calls are TRBV4-1 and TRBJ2-7, with D perhaps assigned TRBD1 or TRBD2 (6 bases each). V was cut by 4 bases and J by 1 base, with 11 bases left in between. This CDR3 spans 14 amino acids. The germline V gene has CDR1 MGHRA and CDR2 YSYEKL. The CDR3 DNA reads as TGCGCCAGCAGCCCGGGGGACAATTCCTACGAGCAGTACTTC. Encoded protein: CASSPGDNSYEQYF.

This rearrangement joins TRBV4-1 to TRBJ1-5, with TRBD1 identical over 9 bases. Germline-derived CDR1 and CDR2 are MGHRA and YSYEKL. V lost 0 bases and J lost 5; bases outside the gene matches: 2. This CDR3 is built from 15 residues. The CDR3 DNA sequence: TGCGCCAGCAGCCAAGAGGACAGGGGTCATCAGCCCCAGCATTTT. Translating gives CASSQEDRGHQPQHF.

This chain uses TRBV6-2 or TRBV6-3 with TRBJ1-2; possible D gene TRBD1, 5 bases. The CDR3 consists of 13 residues. Germline CDR1 and CDR2: MNHEY and SVGEGT. The V end lost 6 bases, the J end lost 8 bases, and 16 bases lay between the germline ends. CDR3 sequence: CASSLDTIGGYTF. For the CDR3, the DNA is TGTGCCAGCAGCCTGGACACCATTGGGGGCTACACCTTC.

This chain links TRBV7-8 with TRBJ2-4; 13 nucleotides agree with TRBD2. The length of the CDR3 is 17 residues. V was pared by 5 bases and J by 8 bases, with 12 bases of the junction left unmatched. The germline gives CDR1 SGHVS, CDR2 FQNEAQ. CDR3 sequence reads: CASSARLAGGPGDIQYF. The CDR3 bases are TGTGCCAGCAGCGCACGACTAGCGGGAGGCCCAGGAGACATTCAGTACTTC.

The chain has TRBV7-2 and TRBJ2-1, with 7 bases matching TRBD2. Germline loops: CDR1 SGHTA, CDR2 FQGNSA. V shed 5 bases and J 3 bases; nucleotides not matched to a gene: 13. This CDR3 is 17 amino acids long. The CDR3 DNA reads as TGTGCCAGCAGCCCCTACCCAGCGGGGCCAGTCTACAATGAGCAGTTCTTC. Its translation: CASSPYPAGPVYNEQFF.